This TCR beta chain was observed in a study of blood T cell repertoires in COVID-19. Overall study: Sample material is recorded as cDNA or gDNA derived from T cells, B-cell-depleted T cells, or PBMCs.

As processed by the authors: Amplification from reference gene primers served as the basis for estimated nucleated cell counts. The protocol was immunoSEQ multiplex PCR, while the TCRdb copy is restricted to in-frame clones and leaves out a portion. From that table come the V and J calls and clone size; the DNA was used to work out D and trimming. Among under 250,000 clones, roughly four fifths were seen once, and the ten largest hold more than 4.5%. CDR3 length: 13 residues. Germline loops: CDR1 MNHEY, CDR2 SVGAGI. V lost 2 bases to trimming and J lost 4 bases, with 8 bases between them. V usage is TRBV6-5 and J usage is TRBJ1-1; D is uncertain. This receptor was obtained from a woman aged 45-60 years who had been exposed to COVID-19. What was sequenced was PBMCs or T cells enriched from blood (not recorded which). The DNA of the CDR3 is TGTGCCAGCAGTTACGACACTGTCACTGAAGCTTTCTTT. It yields the protein CASSYDTVTEAFF.